This T cell receptor beta chain was captured by sequencing in a study of blood T cell repertoires in COVID-19. Study-level background: Specimens from acute and convalescent COVID-19 originated in the United States, Italy and Spain. T cells, B-cell-depleted T cells, or PBMCs provided the cDNA or gDNA that served as material.

V shed 7 bases and J shed 2 bases, with 14 bases lying between them. Germline lookup yields CDR1 LNHDA and CDR2 SQIVND (reference sequence). This CDR3 has 14 residues. Per the authors' pipeline: It was from reference gene primer amplification that nucleated cell counts were estimated. Generated by immunoSEQ multiplex PCR, the TCRdb table keeps only in-frame clones and is missing some. V, J and clone size are those of that table, while D and trimming were read from the DNA. The data show about 120,000 clones, 75% to 85% seen once. The TCR sequence derives from a woman in her forties or fifties with acute or convalescent COVID-19. Sequenced: peripheral blood. The rearrangement joins TRBV19 to TRBJ2-5; D is perhaps TRBD2 (5 bases). The CDR3 protein is CASNLAGIQETQYF. The CDR3 DNA reads as TGTGCCAGTAATTTGGCCGGGATTCAAGAGACCCAGTACTTC.